This TCR beta chain was recovered during a study of T cell responses to AZD1222 COVID-19 vaccine. Study-level findings and limits: Among the donors, most were white British and more were female, and clonal diversity was possibly underestimated. No day 14 peak samples; only post-peak repertoires were characterized. Regions 160-218 and 743-854 held dominance among vaccine-associated CD4 TCRs, which spanned spike.

Only in-frame clones appear in the TCRdb table, and some are missing; sequencing was by immunoSEQ multiplex PCR. The sample records about 110,000 clones, around 81% being singletons. Trimming left V 0 bases short and J 4 bases short, with 13 bases between. CDR3 size: 16 residues. Germline V gene lookup returns CDR1 SEHNR and CDR2 FQNEAQ (reference sequence). For this clone: What it binds is unknown.

The starting material was peripheral blood, obtained on day 0 of AZD1222 vaccination. The rearrangement uses TRBV7-9 and TRBJ1-3, with D perhaps TRBD1 (5 bases). The receptor was isolated from an adult in good health. The CDR3: CASSLAIGGTGNTIYF. The DNA for the CDR3 is TGTGCCAGCAGCTTAGCTATTGGGGGAACGGGAAACACCATATATTTT.